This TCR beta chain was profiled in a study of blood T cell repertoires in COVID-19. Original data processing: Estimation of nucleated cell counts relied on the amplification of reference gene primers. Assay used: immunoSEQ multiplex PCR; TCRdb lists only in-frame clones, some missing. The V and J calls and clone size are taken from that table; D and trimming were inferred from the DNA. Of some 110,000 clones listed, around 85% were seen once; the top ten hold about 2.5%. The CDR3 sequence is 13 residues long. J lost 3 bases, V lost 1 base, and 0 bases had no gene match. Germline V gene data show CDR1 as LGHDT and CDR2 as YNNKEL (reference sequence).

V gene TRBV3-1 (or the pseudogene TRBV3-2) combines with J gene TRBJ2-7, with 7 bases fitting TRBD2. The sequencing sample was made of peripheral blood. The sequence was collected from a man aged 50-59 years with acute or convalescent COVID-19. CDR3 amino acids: CASSQASGYEQYF. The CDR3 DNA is TGTGCCAGCAGCCAAGCTAGCGGCTACGAGCAGTACTTC.